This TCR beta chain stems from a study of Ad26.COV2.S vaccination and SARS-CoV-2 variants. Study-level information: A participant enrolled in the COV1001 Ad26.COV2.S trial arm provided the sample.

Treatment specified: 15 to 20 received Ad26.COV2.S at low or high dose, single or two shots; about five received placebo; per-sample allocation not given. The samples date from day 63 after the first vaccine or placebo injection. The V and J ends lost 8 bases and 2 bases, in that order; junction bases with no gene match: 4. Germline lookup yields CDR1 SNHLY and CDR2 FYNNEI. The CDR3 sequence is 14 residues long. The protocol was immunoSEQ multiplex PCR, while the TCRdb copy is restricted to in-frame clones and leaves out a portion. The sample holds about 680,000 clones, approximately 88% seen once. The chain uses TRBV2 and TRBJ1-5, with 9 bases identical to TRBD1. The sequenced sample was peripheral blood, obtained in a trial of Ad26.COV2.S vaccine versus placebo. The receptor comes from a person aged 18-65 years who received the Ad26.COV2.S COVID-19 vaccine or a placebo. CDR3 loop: CASSRDRGNQPQHF. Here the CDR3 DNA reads TGTGCCAGCTCCCGGGACAGGGGCAATCAGCCCCAGCATTTT.